This T cell receptor beta chain was found in a study of cytomegalovirus exposure and HLA in healthy donors. 60 Vbeta and 13 Jbeta primers were used in PCR. The method was immunoSEQ multiplex PCR; TCRdb's version includes in-frame clones alone and lacks a portion of them. Of about 170,000 clones detected, 65% to 85% appear once; the ten largest clones hold 3%. CDR1 and CDR2 (germline): SGHRS, YFSETQ. Trimming took 2 bases from V and 6 from J; bases not matched to a gene: 4. The CDR3 is 14 amino acids. Study outcomes and limitations: CMV serostatus was the sole immune exposure information available.

This clone was recorded only once. What it recognizes is unknown. The clonotype comes from a woman in her 50s in good health and CMV-seropositive. The specimen was PBMCs. The chain is built from TRBV5-1 and TRBJ1-4; 7 positions match TRBD1. The chain's CDR3 is CASSFGTDHEKLFF. As DNA, the CDR3 is TGCGCCAGCAGCTTCGGGACAGACCATGAAAAACTGTTTTTT. The full variable domain, rest sourced from reference TRBV5-1 and TRBJ1-4, is KAGVTQTPRYLIKTRGQQVTLSCSPISGHRSVSWYQQTPGQGLQFLFEYFSETQRNKGNFPGRFSGRQFSNSRSEMNVSTLELGDSALYLCASSFGTDHEKLFFGSGTQLSVL.